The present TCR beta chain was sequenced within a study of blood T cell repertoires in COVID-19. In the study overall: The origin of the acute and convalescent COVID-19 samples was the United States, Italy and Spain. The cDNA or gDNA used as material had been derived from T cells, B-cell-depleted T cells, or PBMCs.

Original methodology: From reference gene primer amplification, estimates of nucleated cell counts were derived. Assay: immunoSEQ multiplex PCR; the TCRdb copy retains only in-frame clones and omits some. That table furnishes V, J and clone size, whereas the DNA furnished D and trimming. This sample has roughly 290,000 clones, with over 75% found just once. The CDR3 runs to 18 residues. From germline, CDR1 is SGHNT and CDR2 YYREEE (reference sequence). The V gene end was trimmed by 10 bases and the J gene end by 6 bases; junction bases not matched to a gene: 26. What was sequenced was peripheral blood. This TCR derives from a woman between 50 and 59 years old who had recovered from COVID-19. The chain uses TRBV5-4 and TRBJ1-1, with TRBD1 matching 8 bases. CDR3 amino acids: CASQGRTGQGGSSAEAFF. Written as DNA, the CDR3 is TGTGCCTCCCAAGGGAGGACTGGACAGGGAGGATCCAGCGCTGAAGCTTTCTTT.